This TCR beta chain was sequenced for a study of beta chain features in type 1 diabetes. Study outcomes and limitations: Researchers report that Type 1 diabetes patients had moderately but significantly shorter TCRB CDR3s across all four CD4+ subsets.

Averaging around 110 mL, one heparinised blood draw came from each individual donor. Sorting gave populations that all exceeded 95% purity. The isolated RNA, all of it, was reverse transcribed, so expressed TCRB transcripts were what got sequenced. Libraries were prepared by immunoSEQ multiplex PCR; TCRdb keeps only in-frame clonotypes and omits some of them. The sample yields 240,000 or so clones, about 14% seen once. In its sample, this clone was seen a few times. What it binds is not known. This CDR3 is 14 amino acids long. From germline, CDR1 is GTSNPN and CDR2 SVGIG (reference sequence). Trimming removed 1 base from V and 2 bases from J; junction bases left unmatched: 2.

The receptor's source is a young man with type 1 diabetes. The sequenced material came from naive CD4+ T cells from blood. The V and J genes are TRBV30 and TRBJ1-5; 7 bases align to TRBD1. CDR3 DNA: TGTGCCTGGAGTGCAGGGGGTCGCAATCAGCCCCAGCATTTT. Translation: CAWSAGGRNQPQHF.